A single sample is the source of the 15 T cell receptor beta chains below, sequenced in a study of cytomegalovirus exposure and HLA in healthy donors. The PCR made use of 60 Vbeta and 13 Jbeta primers. Method: immunoSEQ multiplex PCR; TCRdb's copy keeps in-frame clones and lacks some. The data contain 250,000 to 350,000 clones, approximately 90% of them singletons. Sequencing was done on a sample of PBMCs. The receptors stem from a woman under 30 in good health and CMV-seronegative.

V and J are TRBV5-8 and TRBJ1-2, with 8 positions matching TRBD1. Unmatched junction bases numbered 12, after V lost 4 bases and J lost 4 bases. This CDR3 is 16 amino acids long. Looked up from germline, CDR1 is SGHTS and CDR2 is YDEGEE. Here the CDR3 DNA reads TGTGCCAGCAGCGAATTGGCCCCAGGGGGCCCCTATGGCTACACCTTC. Its translation: CASSELAPGGPYGYTF.

This clone was seen a few times. The J gene is TRBJ1-3, the V gene TRBV5-8; D is unresolved. Trimming removed 2 bases at V and 8 bases at J, with 14 bases between. The CDR3 spans 14 residues. In germline, CDR1 is SGHTS, CDR2 YDEGEE. The CDR3: CASSFAVLGYTIYF. The CDR3 DNA is TGTGCCAGCAGCTTTGCGGTCCTCGGGTACACCATATATTTT.

The rearrangement joins TRBV25-1 to TRBJ2-7, with 9 bases that match TRBD1. This CDR3 spans 15 amino acids. The V and J ends lost 4 bases and 1 base, in that order; junction bases with no gene match: 5. CDR1 and CDR2 (germline): MGHDK, SYGVNS. CDR3 bases: TGTGCCAGCAGTGTAGGACAGGGGCCATCCTACGAGCAGTACTTC. Encoded protein: CASSVGQGPSYEQYF.

V is TRBV6-6 and J is TRBJ2-1; 14 bases fit TRBD2. The CDR3 covers 16 residues. J was trimmed by 10 bases and V by 2 bases; bases with no gene match: 7. The germline CDR1 and CDR2 sequences are MNHNY and SVGAGI (reference sequence). CDR3 amino acids: CASSYPTSGGVVEQFF. CDR3 coding DNA: TGTGCCAGCAGTTACCCGACTAGCGGGGGGGTTGTGGAGCAGTTCTTC.

The chain couples TRBV7-9 to TRBJ2-2; D ambiguous. The CDR3 is 17 residues long. V dropped 2 bases and J dropped 0 bases, with 13 bases sitting between them. CDR1 is SEHNR and CDR2 is FQNEAQ in the germline V gene (reference sequence). CDR3: CASSLMWADTNTGELFF. The CDR3 region has the DNA TGTGCCAGCAGCTTAATGTGGGCAGATACGAACACCGGGGAGCTGTTTTTT.

V is TRBV11-2 and J is TRBJ1-2, with 7 positions matching TRBD1. The ends lost 5 bases at V and 3 bases at J; junction bases unmatched: 12. CDR1 is SGHAT, CDR2 FQNNGV, per germline. The CDR3 consists of 16 residues. The chain's CDR3 is CASSNGAGTVDYGYTF. The CDR3 DNA reads TGTGCCAGCAGCAATGGCGCCGGGACAGTAGACTATGGCTACACCTTC.

The chain recombines TRBV4-1 with TRBJ2-1; D gene unclear. The CDR3 spans 13 residues. Germline assignment: CDR1 MGHRA and CDR2 YSYEKL. V gave up 4 bases and J gave up 10 bases, with 14 bases separating them. The CDR3 region has the DNA TGCGCCAGCAGCCCCCTACCGTTCGGGGAGCAGTTCTTC. Translation: CASSPLPFGEQFF.

J is TRBJ1-5 and V is TRBV30, with D perhaps matching TRBD1 (6 bases). The length of the CDR3 is 14 residues. V was trimmed by 2 bases and J by 0 bases, leaving 8 bases between them. Per germline, CDR1 GTSNPN and CDR2 SVGIG (reference sequence). Written as DNA, the CDR3 is TGTGCCTGGAGTTTGGGGGCTAGCAATCAGCCCCAGCATTTT. Amino acid sequence: CAWSLGASNQPQHF.

The CDR3: CASSGTSRNEQFF. CDR3 DNA: TGTGCCAGCAGTGGGACTAGCCGGAATGAGCAGTTCTTC. The chain employs TRBV2 and TRBJ2-1; TRBD2 matches 8 bases. V lost 4 bases and J lost 7; bases outside the gene matches: 3. This CDR3 is 13 amino acids long. The V gene's germline CDR1 is SNHLY and CDR2 FYNNEI.

Points on this clone: Within the sample, other DNA sequences also encode this same CDR3. The V gene is TRBV25-1, the J gene TRBJ1-1; D perhaps matches TRBD1 (5 bases). With 2 bases removed from V and 1 base from J, the gap between germline ends came to 5 bases. This CDR3 has 13 residues. CDR1 and CDR2 (germline): MGHDK, SYGVNS. The CDR3 region has the DNA TGTGCCAGCAGTGAAGGACAGAACACTGAAGCTTTCTTT. Residues: CASSEGQNTEAFF.

The CDR3 sequence: CASSSSGGGSYEQYF. CDR3 nucleotides: TGTGCCAGCAGCTCAAGCGGGGGGGGATCCTACGAGCAGTACTTC. V is TRBV7-9 and J is TRBJ2-7; 10 bases agree with TRBD2. Per germline, CDR1 SEHNR and CDR2 FQNEAQ (reference sequence). There are 15 residues in the CDR3. V was pared by 4 bases and J by 1 base, with 4 bases of the junction left unmatched.

The chain recombines TRBV6-5 with TRBJ2-1, with a tentative D call TRBD1 (6 bases). Trimming took off 8 bases at V and 0 bases at J, with 11 bases between the two ends. CDR3 length equals 14 residues. Germline CDR1 MNHEY, CDR2 SVGAGI. CDR3 nucleotide sequence: TGTGCCAGCGGGGGCCCGAGCTCCTACAATGAGCAGTTCTTC. Amino acids: CASGGPSSYNEQFF.

The V and J genes are TRBV2 and TRBJ1-1, with 10 bases aligning to TRBD1. V trimming: 10 bases; J trimming: 1 base; junction bases outside the gene matches: 12. The CDR3 is 16 residues long. Germline CDR1 SNHLY, CDR2 FYNNEI. This CDR3 is CAKITGTGDPNTEAFF. CDR3 coding DNA: TGTGCCAAAATCACCGGGACAGGGGACCCGAACACTGAAGCTTTCTTT.

CDR3 DNA sequence: TGTGCCAGCAGCGATCTGCGACAGGGGGAAAACACCATATATTTT. This gives the protein CASSDLRQGENTIYF. The rearrangement links TRBV14 to TRBJ1-3, with 9 bases that match TRBD1. The CDR3 length is 15 residues. V lost 5 bases to trimming and J lost 6 bases; unmatched junction nucleotides: 8. Looked up from germline, CDR1 is SGHDN and CDR2 is FVKESK.

The chain combines TRBV12-5 with TRBJ1-2, with unresolved D. This CDR3 is built from 13 residues. CDR1 and CDR2 (germline): LGHNT, FRNRAP. Trimming cost V 1 base and J 2 bases, with 5 bases left between them. The chain's CDR3 is CASGLAYNYGYTF. Here the CDR3 DNA reads TGTGCTAGTGGTTTGGCCTACAACTATGGCTACACCTTC.